In its sample, the clone carrying this TCR beta chain was seen once. Its antigen remains unidentified. Germline V gene sequence: CDR1 MDHEN, CDR2 SYDVKM. The CDR3 is 11 residues long. The germline V and J ends were trimmed by 1 base and 7 bases, with 5 bases remaining between them. Both 60 Vbeta primers and 13 Jbeta primers went into the PCR. TCRdb's table, derived via immunoSEQ multiplex PCR, lists solely in-frame clones and lacks some. The sample lists hundreds of thousands of clones; 70% to 85% were seen once. The sample originates from a study of cytomegalovirus exposure and HLA in healthy donors. Overall study context: Genotyping showed roughly 83% of some 400 donors falling in the Caucasian-associated ancestry cluster.

Study-wide results and caveats: A prior analysis recorded that most TCR beta V segments were productive about 87% or about 30% of the time. A later analysis appeared to link common viral pathogens to several of the most significant clusters.

The sequence was collected from a woman aged 55-69 years in good health and CMV-seropositive. Sequencing was done on a sample of PBMCs. The chain links TRBV28 to TRBJ2-7; D is uncertain. Here the CDR3 reads CASSLFKEQYF. CDR3 in DNA: TGTGCCAGCAGTTTATTTAAAGAGCAGTACTTC.